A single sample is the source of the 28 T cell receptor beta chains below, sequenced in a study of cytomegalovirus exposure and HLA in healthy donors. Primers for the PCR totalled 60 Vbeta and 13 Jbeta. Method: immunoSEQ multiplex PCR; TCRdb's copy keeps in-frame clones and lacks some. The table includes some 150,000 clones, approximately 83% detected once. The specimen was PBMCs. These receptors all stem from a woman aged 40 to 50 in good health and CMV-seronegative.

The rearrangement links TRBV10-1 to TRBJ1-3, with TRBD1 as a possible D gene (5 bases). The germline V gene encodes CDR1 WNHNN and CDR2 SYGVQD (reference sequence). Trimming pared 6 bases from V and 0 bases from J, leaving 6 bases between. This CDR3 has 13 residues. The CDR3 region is CASSDSSGNTIYF. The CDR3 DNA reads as TGCGCCAGCAGCGACAGCTCTGGAAACACCATATATTTT.

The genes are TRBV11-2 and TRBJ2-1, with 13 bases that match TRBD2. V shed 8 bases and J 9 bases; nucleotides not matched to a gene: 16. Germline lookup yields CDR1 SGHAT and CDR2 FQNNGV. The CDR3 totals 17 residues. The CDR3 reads CASFGRVTSGRESEQFF. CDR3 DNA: TGTGCCAGCTTCGGAAGGGTCACTAGCGGGAGGGAAAGTGAGCAGTTCTTC.

The CDR3 DNA follows: TGTGCCAGCAGTTTGGGGTGGGGCAATAATTCACCCCTCCACTTT. This translates into CASSLGWGNNSPLHF. V gene TRBV27 combines with J gene TRBJ1-6; a weak D match, TRBD1 (5 bases). The CDR3 totals 15 residues. V was shortened by 3 bases and J by 5 bases, with 11 bases between the two germline ends. CDR1 and CDR2 (germline): MNHEY, SMNVEV (reference sequence).

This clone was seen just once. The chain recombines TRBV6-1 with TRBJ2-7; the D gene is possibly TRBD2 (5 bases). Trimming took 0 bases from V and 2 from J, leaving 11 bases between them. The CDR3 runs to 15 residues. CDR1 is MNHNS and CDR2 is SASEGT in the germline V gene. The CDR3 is CASSEAGDGPYEQYF. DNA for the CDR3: TGTGCCAGCAGTGAAGCGGGAGACGGACCCTACGAGCAGTACTTC.

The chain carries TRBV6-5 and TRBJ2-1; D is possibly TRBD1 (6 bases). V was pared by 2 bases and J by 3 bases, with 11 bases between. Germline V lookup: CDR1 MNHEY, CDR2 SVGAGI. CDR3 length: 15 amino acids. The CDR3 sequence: CASSYRGSGYNEQFF. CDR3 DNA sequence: TGTGCCAGCAGTTACAGGGGGTCGGGCTACAATGAGCAGTTCTTC.

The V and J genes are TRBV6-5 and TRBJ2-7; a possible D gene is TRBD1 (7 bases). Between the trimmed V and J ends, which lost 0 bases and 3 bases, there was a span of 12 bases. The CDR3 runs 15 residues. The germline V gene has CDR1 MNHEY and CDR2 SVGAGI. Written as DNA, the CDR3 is TGTGCCAGCAGTTACTCCGGAGGGGGCAACTACGAGCAGTACTTC. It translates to CASSYSGGGNYEQYF.

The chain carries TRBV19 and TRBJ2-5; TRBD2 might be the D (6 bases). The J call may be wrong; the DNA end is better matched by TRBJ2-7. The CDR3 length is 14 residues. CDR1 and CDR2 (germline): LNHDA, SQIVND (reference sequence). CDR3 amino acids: CATKEGPISYEQYF. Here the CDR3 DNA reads TGTGCCACAAAGGAGGGTCCTATCTCCTACGAGCAGTACTTC.

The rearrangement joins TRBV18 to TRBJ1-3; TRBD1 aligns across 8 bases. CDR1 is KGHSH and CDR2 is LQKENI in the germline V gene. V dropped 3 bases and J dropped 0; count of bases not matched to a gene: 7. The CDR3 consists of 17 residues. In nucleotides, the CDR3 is TGTGCCAGCTCACCCATTGGACAGGGCGACTCTGGAAACACCATATATTTT. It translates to CASSPIGQGDSGNTIYF.

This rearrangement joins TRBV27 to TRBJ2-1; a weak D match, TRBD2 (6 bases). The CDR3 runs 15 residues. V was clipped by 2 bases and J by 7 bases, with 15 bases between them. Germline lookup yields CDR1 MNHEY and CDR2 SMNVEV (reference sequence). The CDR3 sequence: CASSLLARGGNEQFF. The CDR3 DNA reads TGTGCCAGCAGTTTACTAGCGAGGGGCGGGAATGAGCAGTTCTTC.

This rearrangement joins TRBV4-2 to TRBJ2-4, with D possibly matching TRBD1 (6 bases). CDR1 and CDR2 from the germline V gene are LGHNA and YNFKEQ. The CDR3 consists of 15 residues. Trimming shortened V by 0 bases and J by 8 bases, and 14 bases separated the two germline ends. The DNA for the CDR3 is TGTGCCAGCAGCCAAGATCTGGGCAGGGGTTACATTCAGTACTTC. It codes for CASSQDLGRGYIQYF.

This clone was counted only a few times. CDR3 loop: CASSPRDTEAFF. The CDR3 DNA reads TGTGCCAGCAGTCCCCGGGACACTGAAGCTTTCTTT. This chain uses TRBV6-6 with TRBJ1-1, with D unresolved. CDR1 and CDR2 from the germline V gene are MNHNY and SVGAGI (reference sequence). The CDR3 covers 12 residues. V lost 5 bases, J lost 3 bases, and 7 bases lay in between.

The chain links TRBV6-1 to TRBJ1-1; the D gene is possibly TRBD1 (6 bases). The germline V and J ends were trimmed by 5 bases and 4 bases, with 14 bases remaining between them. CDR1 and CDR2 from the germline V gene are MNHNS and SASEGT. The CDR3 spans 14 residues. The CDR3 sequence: CASSTRDMGTEAFF. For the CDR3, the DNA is TGTGCCAGCAGTACCCGGGACATGGGCACTGAAGCTTTCTTT.

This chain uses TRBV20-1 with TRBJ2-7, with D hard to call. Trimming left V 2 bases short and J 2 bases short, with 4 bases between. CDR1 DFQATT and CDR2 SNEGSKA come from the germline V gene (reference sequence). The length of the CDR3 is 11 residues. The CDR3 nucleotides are TGCAGTGCTAGATTCGCCTACGAGCAGTACTTC. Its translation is CSARFAYEQYF.

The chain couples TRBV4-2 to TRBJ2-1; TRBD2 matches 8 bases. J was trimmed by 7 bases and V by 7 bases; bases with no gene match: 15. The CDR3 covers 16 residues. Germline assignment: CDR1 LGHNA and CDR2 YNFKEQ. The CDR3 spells CASKNENSGRVNEQFF. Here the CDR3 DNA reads TGTGCCAGCAAAAACGAAAACAGCGGGAGAGTTAATGAGCAGTTCTTC.

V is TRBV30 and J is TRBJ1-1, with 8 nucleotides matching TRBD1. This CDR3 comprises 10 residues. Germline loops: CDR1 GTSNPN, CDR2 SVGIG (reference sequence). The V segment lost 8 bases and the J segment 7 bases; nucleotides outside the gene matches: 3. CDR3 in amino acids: CAGTGHEAFF. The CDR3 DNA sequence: TGTGCCGGGACAGGCCATGAAGCTTTCTTT.

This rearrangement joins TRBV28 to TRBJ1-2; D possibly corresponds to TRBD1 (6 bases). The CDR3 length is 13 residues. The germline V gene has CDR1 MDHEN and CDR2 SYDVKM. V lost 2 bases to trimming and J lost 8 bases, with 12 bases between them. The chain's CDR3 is CASSLEAGDGYTF. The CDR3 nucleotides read TGTGCCAGCAGTTTAGAGGCAGGGGACGGCTACACCTTC.

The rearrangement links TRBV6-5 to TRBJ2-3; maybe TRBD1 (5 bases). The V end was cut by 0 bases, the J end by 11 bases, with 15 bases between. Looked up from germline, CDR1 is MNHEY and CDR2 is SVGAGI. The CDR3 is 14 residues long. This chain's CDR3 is CASSYSSPLRGQYF. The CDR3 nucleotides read TGTGCCAGCAGTTACTCGAGCCCCCTAAGGGGGCAGTATTTT.

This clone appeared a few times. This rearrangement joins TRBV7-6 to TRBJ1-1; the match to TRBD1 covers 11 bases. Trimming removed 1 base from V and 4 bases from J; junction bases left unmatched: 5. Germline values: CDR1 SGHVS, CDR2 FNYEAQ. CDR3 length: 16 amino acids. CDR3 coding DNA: TGTGCCAGCAGCTTAGGAGCCGGGACAGGGGGCACTGAAGCTTTCTTT. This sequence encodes CASSLGAGTGGTEAFF.

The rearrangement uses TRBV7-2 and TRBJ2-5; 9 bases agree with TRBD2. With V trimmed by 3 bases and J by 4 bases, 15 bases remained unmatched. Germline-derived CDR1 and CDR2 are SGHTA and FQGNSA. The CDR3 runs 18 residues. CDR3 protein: CASSLPKIWREGGETQYF. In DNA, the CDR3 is TGTGCCAGCAGCTTGCCCAAGATCTGGCGGGAGGGCGGAGAGACCCAGTACTTC.

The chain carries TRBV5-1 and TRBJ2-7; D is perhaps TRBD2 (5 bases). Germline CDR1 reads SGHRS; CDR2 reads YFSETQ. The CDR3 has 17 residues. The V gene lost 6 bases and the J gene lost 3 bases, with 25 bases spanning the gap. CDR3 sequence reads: CASTQTRGNGELYEQYF. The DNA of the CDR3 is TGCGCCAGCACCCAAACAAGAGGAAATGGGGAGCTCTACGAGCAGTACTTC.

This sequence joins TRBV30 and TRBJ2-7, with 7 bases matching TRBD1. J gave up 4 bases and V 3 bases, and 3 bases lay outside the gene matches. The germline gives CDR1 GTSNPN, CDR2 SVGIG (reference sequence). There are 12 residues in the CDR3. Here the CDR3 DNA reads TGTGCCTGGAGCCAACAGGGGTACGAGCAGTACTTC. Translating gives CAWSQQGYEQYF.

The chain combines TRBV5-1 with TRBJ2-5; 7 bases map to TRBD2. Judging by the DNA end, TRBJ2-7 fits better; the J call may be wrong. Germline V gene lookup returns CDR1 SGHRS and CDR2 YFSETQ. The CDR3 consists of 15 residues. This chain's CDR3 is CASSLGGGVSYEQYF. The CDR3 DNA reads TGCGCCAGCAGCTTGGGCGGGGGAGTCTCCTACGAGCAGTACTTC.

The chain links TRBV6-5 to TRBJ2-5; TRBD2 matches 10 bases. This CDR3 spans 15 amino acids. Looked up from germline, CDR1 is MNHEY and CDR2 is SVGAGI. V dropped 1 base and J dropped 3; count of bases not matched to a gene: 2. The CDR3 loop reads CASSYWGLAKETQYF. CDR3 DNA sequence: TGTGCCAGCAGTTACTGGGGACTAGCGAAAGAGACCCAGTACTTC.

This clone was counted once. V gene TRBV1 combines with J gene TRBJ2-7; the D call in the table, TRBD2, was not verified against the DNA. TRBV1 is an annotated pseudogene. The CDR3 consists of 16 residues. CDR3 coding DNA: TGCACCAGCAGCCAAGAGGGGGGGACCCTTCTCTACGAGCAGTACTTC. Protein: CTSSQEGGTLLYEQYF.

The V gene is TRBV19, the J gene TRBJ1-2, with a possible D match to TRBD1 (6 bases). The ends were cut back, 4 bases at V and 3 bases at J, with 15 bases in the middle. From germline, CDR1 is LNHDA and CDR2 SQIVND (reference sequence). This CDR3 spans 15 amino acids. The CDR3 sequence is CASSKVMDRDYGYTF. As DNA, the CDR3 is TGTGCCAGTAGTAAGGTTATGGACAGAGACTATGGCTACACCTTC.

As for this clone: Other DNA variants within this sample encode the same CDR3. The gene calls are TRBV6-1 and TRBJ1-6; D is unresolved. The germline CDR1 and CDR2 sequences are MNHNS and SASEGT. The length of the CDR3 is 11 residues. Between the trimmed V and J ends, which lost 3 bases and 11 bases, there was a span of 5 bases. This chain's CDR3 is CASSEGPPLHF. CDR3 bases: TGTGCCAGCAGTGAGGGCCCACCCCTCCACTTT.

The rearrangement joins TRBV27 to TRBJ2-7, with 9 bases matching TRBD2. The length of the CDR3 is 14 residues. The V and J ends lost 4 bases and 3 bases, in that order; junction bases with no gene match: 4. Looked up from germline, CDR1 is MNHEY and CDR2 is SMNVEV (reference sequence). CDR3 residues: CASSSGGRVYEQYF. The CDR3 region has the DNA TGTGCCAGCAGTTCTGGCGGGAGGGTCTACGAGCAGTACTTC.

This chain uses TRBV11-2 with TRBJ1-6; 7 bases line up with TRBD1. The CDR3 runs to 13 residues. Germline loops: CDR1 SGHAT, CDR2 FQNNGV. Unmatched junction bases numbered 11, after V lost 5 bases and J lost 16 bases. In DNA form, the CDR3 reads TGTGCCAGCAGCCGGAGGGGACAGCCCAAGCTCCACTTT. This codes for CASSRRGQPKLHF.